The text below deals with one T cell receptor beta chain. As yet, its antigen is unknown. The entry originates in a study of T cell responses to AZD1222 COVID-19 vaccine. Study findings and constraints: Donors in the cohort were predominantly white British and more often female, and clonal diversity was possibly underestimated. There were repertoire samples only from the period after the peak T cell response.

Here immunoSEQ multiplex PCR was the method, and the copy in TCRdb shows in-frame clones only, minus some. Of approximately 100,000 clones listed, around nine tenths are singletons. This clonotype was sampled from an adult in good health. Source: peripheral blood, taken on day 0 of AZD1222 vaccination.

The CDR3, as DNA: TGTGCCAGTACCCTTACTAGCGGCGTCACCAGTGAGCAGTTCTTC. Translated, it gives CASTLTSGVTSEQFF. The V gene is TRBV19, the J gene TRBJ2-1; 8 bases line up with TRBD2. V lost 7 bases, J lost 9 bases, and 14 bases stayed unmatched. CDR1 and CDR2 (germline): LNHDA, SQIVND (reference sequence). The length of the CDR3 is 15 residues.